The entry below describes one T cell receptor beta chain. Antigen specificity is unknown. A second PCR of 7 to 11 cycles used a sample-barcoded 5' primer and a J-beta primer mix. TCRdb reprocessed the 5' RACE reads via MiXCR and lists one record per CDR3 protein. The sample holds some 1.4 million distinct CDR3 sequences, roughly 40% seen once. Healthy Caucasians from Russia aged about 6 to 100 served as donors. The CDR3 is 14 amino acids. The V gene end was trimmed by 5 bases and the J gene end by 5 bases; junction bases not matched to a gene: 7. These data belong to a study of blood T cells in healthy people across ages. Study as a whole: About one barcoded beta molecule was captured per two T cells (by template switching).

Study-wide results and caveats: Among T cells, TCR beta diversity per million cells dropped roughly linearly as age rose.

Material for sequencing was blood. The chain uses TRBV12-3 or TRBV12-4 and TRBJ2-7; 9 bases match TRBD2. The source of this sequence is a woman under 30 in good health. This chain's CDR3 is CASSPAGGFDEQYF. The CDR3 bases are TGTGCCAGCAGTCCAGCGGGGGGATTTGACGAGCAGTACTTC.